This T cell receptor beta chain is from a study of blood T cell repertoires in COVID-19 (dated by TCRdb to 2018 to 2020). General notes on the study: Samples covering the acute and convalescent phases of COVID-19 were provided by collaborators in the United States, Italy and Spain. HLA class I and class II types, where available, came from metadata supplied by the sample provider rather than from assay-based typing. Samples were obtained from the ongoing ImmuneRACE study (first 160 participants) and from 1,254 subjects provided by 6 global collaborators. The repertoires were released in a freely available public database intended as a resource for research on the immune response to SARS-CoV-2. Sample metadata almost always included a de-identified subject ID, COVID-19 status, age in years and sex. The prospective study material was composed of cDNA or gDNA derived from T cells, B-cell-depleted T cells, or PBMCs. Subjects who had been exposed to COVID-19, were actively infected with it, or had recovered from it provided the deeply sampled blood TCRbeta repertoires that made up the dataset. What the authors observed across the whole study: The quantity of clinical and demographic metadata differed by source and by participant and was supplied without curation.

TCRbeta CDR3 regions were amplified from genomic DNA using the immunoSEQ Assay, a bias-controlled multiplex PCR. On the study's bioinformatics: The number of nucleated cells in each sample was estimated from the amplification of reference gene primers within the assay. Sequence reads were collapsed and filtered to measure the absolute abundance of every unique TCRbeta CDR3 rearrangement. Productive Simpson clonality was computed per sample as the square root of Simpson's diversity index over productive rearrangements. The immuneACCESS repertoire file appears here via TCRdb, limited to in-frame rearrangements. These files lack a portion of the clones; in checked studies, under half of the deficit traces to unresolved V genes, and the cause of the others is not known. V and J calls and clone size are as listed in that table; D and trimming were resolved from the DNA. The sample profile shows around 170,000 clones; 80% to 90% of them were found once. Roughly 9% of the sample rests with the top ten.

Enrolling through a virtual design, the prospective study's participants ranged in age from roughly 18 to 100 years and lived across some 22 United States geographic areas. In the prospective study, participants were assigned to cohorts based on the clinical history participants reported in a screening survey and a study questionnaire. Recovered participants in ImmuneRACE Cohort 3 were defined by two consecutive negative NP/OP PCR tests, clearance by a healthcare professional, or resolution of symptoms. Mobile phlebotomists in the prospective study collected whole blood, serum and a nasopharyngeal or oropharyngeal swab from every participant. Additional blood draws and questionnaires over a 2-month period could optionally be provided by prospective study participants. Blood samples from the prospective study were shipped frozen or at room temperature prior to DNA extraction. As for this clone: Its antigen target is currently unknown. Base qualities were left out, and no much larger clone turns up one base away.

The CDR3 runs 16 amino acids, cysteine and phenylalanine included. This entry keeps only the CDR3 DNA: 48 bases, framed from base 1. The germline V gene supplies CDR1 SGHDT and CDR2 YYEEEE. Clipping removes 2 bases from V and 5 bases from J, with 5 as the unmatched junction base count. The V and J genes are TRBV5-6 and TRBJ2-6; 9 central nucleotides agree with TRBD1. The specimen was PBMCs or T cells enriched from blood (not recorded which). The TCR comes from a woman between 18 and 29 years old who had recovered from COVID-19. At the DNA level, the sequence is TGTGCCAGCAGCTTCGGGACAGGGCAATGGGCCAACGTCCTGACTTTC. This gives the protein CASSFGTGQWANVLTF. With all but the CDR3 taken from the reference TRBV5-6 and TRBJ2-6 genes, the full variable domain is: DAGVTQSPTHLIKTRGQQVTLRCSPKSGHDTVSWYQQALGQGPQFIFQYYEEEERQRGNFPDRFSGHQFPNYSSELNVNALLLGDSALYLCASSFGTGQWANVLTFGAGSRLTVL.